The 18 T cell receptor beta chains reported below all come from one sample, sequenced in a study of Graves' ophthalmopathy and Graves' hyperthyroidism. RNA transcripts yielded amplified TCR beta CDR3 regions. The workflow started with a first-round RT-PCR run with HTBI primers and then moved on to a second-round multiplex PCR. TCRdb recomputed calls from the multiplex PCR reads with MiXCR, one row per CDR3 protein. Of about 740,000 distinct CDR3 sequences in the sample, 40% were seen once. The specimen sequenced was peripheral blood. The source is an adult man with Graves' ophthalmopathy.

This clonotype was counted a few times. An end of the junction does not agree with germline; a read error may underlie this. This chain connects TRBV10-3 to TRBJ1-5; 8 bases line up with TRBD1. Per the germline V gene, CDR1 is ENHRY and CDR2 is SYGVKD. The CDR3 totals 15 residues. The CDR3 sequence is CASSEWTGRDQPQHF. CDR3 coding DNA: TGTGCCAGCAGTGAATGGACAGGGAGAGATCAGCCCCAGCATTTT.

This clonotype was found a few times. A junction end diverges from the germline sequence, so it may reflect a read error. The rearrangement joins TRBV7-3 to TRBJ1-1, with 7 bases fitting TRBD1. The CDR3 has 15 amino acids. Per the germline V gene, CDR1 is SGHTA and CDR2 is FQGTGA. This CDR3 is CASSQVGQRNTEAFF. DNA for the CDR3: TGCGCCAGCAGCCAGGTGGGACAGCGAAACACTGAAGCTTTCTTT.

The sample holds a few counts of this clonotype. The CDR3 loop is CASSLDQGTVGYTF. The CDR3 coding sequence is TGTGCCAGCAGCTTGGATCAGGGCACGGTGGGCTACACCTTC. The V call is TRBV5-4, the J call TRBJ1-2, with a weak D call TRBD1 (5 bases). CDR3 length: 14 residues. The V end lost 0 bases, the J end lost 8 bases, and 14 bases lay between the germline ends. The germline CDR1 and CDR2 sequences are SGHNT and YYREEE (reference sequence).

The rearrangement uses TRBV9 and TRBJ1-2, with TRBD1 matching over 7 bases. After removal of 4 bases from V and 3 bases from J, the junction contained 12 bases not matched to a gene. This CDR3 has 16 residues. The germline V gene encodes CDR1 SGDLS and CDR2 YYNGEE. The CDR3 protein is CASSTNRGEQYYGYTF. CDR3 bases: TGTGCCAGCAGCACGAACAGGGGTGAGCAGTACTATGGCTACACCTTC.

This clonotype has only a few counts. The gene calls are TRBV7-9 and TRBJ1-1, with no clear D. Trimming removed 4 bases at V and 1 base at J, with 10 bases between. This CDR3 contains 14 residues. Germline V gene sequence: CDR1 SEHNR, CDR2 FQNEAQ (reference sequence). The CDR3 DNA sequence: TGTGCCAGCAGCTCCCGGACCCCGAACACTGAAGCTTTCTTT. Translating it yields CASSSRTPNTEAFF.

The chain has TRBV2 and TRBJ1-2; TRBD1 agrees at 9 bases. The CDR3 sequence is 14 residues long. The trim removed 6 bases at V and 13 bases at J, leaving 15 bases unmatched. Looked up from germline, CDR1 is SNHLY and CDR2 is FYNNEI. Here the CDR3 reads CASSVLRDRVRRTF. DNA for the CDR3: TGTGCCAGCAGCGTCTTACGGGACAGGGTGCGTCGCACCTTC.

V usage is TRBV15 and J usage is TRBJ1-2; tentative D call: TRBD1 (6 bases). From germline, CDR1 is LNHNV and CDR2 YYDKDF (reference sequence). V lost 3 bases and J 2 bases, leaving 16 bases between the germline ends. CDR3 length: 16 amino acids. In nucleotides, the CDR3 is TGTGCCACCAGCAGTGCTAGGGGGACTGACAACTATGGCTACACCTTC. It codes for CATSSARGTDNYGYTF. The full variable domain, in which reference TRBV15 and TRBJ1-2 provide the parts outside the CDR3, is DAMVIQNPRYQVTQFGKPVTLSCSQTLNHNVMYWYQQKSSQAPKLLFHYYDKDFNNEADTPDNFQSRRPNTSFCFLDIRSPGLGDTAMYLCATSSARGTDNYGYTFGSGTRLTVV.

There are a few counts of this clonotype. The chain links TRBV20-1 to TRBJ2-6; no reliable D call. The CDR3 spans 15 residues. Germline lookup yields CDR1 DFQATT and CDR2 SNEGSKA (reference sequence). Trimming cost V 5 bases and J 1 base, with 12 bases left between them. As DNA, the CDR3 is TGCAGTGCTGCCGGCAGCTTATCTGGGGCCAACGTCCTGACTTTC. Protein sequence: CSAAGSLSGANVLTF.

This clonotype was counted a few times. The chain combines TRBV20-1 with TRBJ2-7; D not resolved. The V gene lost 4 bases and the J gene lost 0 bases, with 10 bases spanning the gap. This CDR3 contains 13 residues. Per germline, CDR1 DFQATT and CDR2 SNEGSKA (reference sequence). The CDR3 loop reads CSAKAGTSYEQYF. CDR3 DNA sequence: TGCAGTGCTAAGGCTGGAACCTCCTACGAGCAGTACTTC.

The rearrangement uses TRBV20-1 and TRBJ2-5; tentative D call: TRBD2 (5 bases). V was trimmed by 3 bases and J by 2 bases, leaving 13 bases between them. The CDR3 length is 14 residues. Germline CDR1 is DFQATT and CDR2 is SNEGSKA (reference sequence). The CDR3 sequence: CSASREAVQETQYF. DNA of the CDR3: TGCAGTGCTAGTCGGGAAGCGGTACAAGAGACCCAGTACTTC.

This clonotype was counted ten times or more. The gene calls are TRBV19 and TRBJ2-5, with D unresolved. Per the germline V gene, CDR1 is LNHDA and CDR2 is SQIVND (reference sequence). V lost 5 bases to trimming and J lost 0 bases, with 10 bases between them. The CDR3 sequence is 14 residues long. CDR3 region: CASSARRNQETQYF. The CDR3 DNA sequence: TGTGCCAGTAGTGCCCGTCGGAACCAAGAGACCCAGTACTTC.

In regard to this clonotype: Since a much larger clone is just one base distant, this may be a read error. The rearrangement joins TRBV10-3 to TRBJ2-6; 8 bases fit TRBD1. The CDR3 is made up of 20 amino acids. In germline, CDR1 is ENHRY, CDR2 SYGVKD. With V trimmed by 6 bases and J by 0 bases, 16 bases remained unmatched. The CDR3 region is CAISEGTGGGTSSGANVLTF. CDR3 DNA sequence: TGTGCCATCAGCGAAGGGACAGGTGGCGGGACAAGCTCTGGGGCCAACGTCCTGACTTTC.

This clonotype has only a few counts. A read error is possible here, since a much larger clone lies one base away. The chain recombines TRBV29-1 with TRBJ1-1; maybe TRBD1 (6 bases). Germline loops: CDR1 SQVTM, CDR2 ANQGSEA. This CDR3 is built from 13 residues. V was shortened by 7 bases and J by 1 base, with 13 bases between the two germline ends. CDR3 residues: CSASRGQNTEAFF. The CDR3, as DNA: TGCAGCGCCAGCCGGGGGCAGAACACTGAAGCTTTCTTT. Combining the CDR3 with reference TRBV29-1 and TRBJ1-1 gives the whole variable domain SAVISQKPSRDICQRGTSLTIQCQVDSQVTMMFWYRQQPGQSLTLIATANQGSEATYESGFVIDKFPISRPNLTFSTLTVSNMSPEDSSIYLCSASRGQNTEAFFGQGTRLTVV.

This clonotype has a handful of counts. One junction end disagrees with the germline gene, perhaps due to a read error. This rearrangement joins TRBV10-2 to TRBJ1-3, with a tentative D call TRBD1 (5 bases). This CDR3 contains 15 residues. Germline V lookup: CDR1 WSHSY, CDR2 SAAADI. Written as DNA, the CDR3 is TGTGCCAGCAGGCGGGACGGGGACTCTGGAAACACCATATATTTT. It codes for CASRRDGDSGNTIYF.

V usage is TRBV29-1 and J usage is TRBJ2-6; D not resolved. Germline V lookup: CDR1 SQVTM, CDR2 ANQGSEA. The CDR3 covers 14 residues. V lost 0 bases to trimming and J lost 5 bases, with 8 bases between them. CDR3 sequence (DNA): TGCAGCGTTGAAGACCCGATTAGGGCCAACGTCCTGACTTTC. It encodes CSVEDPIRANVLTF.

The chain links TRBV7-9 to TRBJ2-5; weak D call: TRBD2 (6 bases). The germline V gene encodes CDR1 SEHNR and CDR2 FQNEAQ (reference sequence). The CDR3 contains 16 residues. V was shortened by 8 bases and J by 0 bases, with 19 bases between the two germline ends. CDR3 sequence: CASSQNPAGHQETQYF. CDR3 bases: TGTGCCAGCTCACAAAACCCCGCGGGGCACCAAGAGACCCAGTACTTC.

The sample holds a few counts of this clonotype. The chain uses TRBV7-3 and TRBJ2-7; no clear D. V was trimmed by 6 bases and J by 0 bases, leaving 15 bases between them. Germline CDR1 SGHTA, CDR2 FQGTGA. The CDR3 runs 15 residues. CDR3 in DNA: TGTGCCAGCAGTTACGACCCGTACAGCTCCTACGAGCAGTACTTC. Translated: CASSYDPYSSYEQYF.

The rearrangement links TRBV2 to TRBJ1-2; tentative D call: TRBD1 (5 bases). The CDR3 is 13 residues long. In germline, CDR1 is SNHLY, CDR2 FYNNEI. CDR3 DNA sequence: TGTGCAAGAGCTTCAGGGATCGACTATGGCTACACCTTC. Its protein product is CARASGIDYGYTF.